A selection of T cell receptor beta chains follows, all from one sample in a study of T cell responses to AZD1222 COVID-19 vaccine. TCRdb's copy holds only in-frame clones and misses some; the assay was immunoSEQ multiplex PCR. The sample yields 150,000 to 180,000 clones, approximately 87% seen once. Sequencing was performed on peripheral blood, taken on day 0 of MenACWY control vaccination. The receptors stem from an adult in good health. The CDR3 runs from the conserved cysteine through the conserved F or W. A D gene is named only where the DNA matches it firmly. A clone size is listed for some rows: how often the clone was seen (once, few, many), or a class if it is expanded.

d_call j_call cdr3_length v_call clone_size cdr3_nt cdr3_aa
TRBD2 TRBJ2-5 13 TRBV10-3 - TGTGCCATCCAGGGAGGGCCGGGGGAGACCCAGTACTTC CAIQGGPGETQYF
- TRBJ2-7 16 TRBV7-2 - TGTGCCAGCAGCTTAGCTGGGGCGGGTTGGTCCTACGAGCAGTACTTC CASSLAGAGWSYEQYF
- TRBJ1-2 13 TRBV12-3/TRBV12-4 - TGTGCCAGCAGTTTTCAGGGGCGGGATGGCTACACCTTC CASSFQGRDGYTF
- TRBJ2-1 15 TRBV18 - TGTGCCAGCTCACCACTCTCCAGGGATCTGGGTGAGCAGTTCTTC CASSPLSRDLGEQFF
TRBD1 TRBJ1-4 16 TRBV7-2 - TGTGCCAGCAGCTTTAAGCTGACAGGGATAAATGAAAAACTGTTTTTT CASSFKLTGINEKLFF
- TRBJ1-1 13 TRBV6-5 few TGTGCCAGCAGAAACAACCGGGACACTGAAGCTTTCTTT CASRNNRDTEAFF
- TRBJ2-7 14 TRBV4-1 - TGCGCCAGCAGCCAAGAGGTCGGTACCTACGAGCAGTACTTC CASSQEVGTYEQYF
- TRBJ2-1 14 TRBV29-1 - TGCAGCGGGGACCTAATGGGGCAGGGGAGTGGGCAGTTCTTC CSGDLMGQGSGQFF
TRBD1 TRBJ1-6 15 TRBV19 - TGTGCCAGTAGTCCGAGGGGACAGGTTGCTTCACCCCTCCACTTT CASSPRGQVASPLHF
- TRBJ1-2 14 TRBV9 - TGTGCCAGCAGCGTGGGGGGGCGTAGTGATGGCTACACCTTC CASSVGGRSDGYTF
- TRBJ2-1 14 TRBV5-1 - TGCGCCAGCAGCTTAACAGGATCCTACAATGAGCAGTTCTTC CASSLTGSYNEQFF
TRBD1 TRBJ1-2 15 TRBV4-3 - TGCGCCAGCAGCCACCGGGACAGGGGAGGTCGGGGCTACACCTTC CASSHRDRGGRGYTF